These 24 T cell receptor beta chains originate from one sample sequenced in a study of CD8 T cells in ankylosing spondylitis. General study points: Among TCR beta sequences, a motif of several highly homologous variants appeared characteristic of ankylosing spondylitis blood.

The antigens for these receptors are not known. TCRdb re-derived calls from the 5' RACE reads in MiXCR, one entry per CDR3 protein. This sample has more than 400,000 distinct CDR3 sequences, with roughly 5.2% found just once. The sample comprised blood, either unsorted or a sorted T cell fraction (not recorded which). The receptors here all came from a male donor with ankylosing spondylitis.

This clonotype showed up many times. J is TRBJ2-1 and V is TRBV5-5; the D is unclear. Trimming cost V 2 bases and J 3 bases, with 9 bases left between them. Germline V lookup: CDR1 SGHKS, CDR2 YYEKEE (reference sequence). This CDR3 has 14 amino acids. As DNA, the CDR3 is TGTGCCAGCAGCTTCGCCACGAACTACAATGAGCAGTTCTTC. Translated: CASSFATNYNEQFF.

This clonotype was recorded many times. The chain has TRBV7-3 and TRBJ2-2; D gene unclear. CDR3 size: 15 residues. Trimming took 3 bases from V and 2 from J, leaving 10 bases between them. CDR1 and CDR2 from the germline V gene are SGHTA and FQGTGA. The DNA of the CDR3 is TGTGCCAGCAGCTTCTCACTAATTAACACCGGGGAGCTGTTTTTT. This translates into CASSFSLINTGELFF.

This clonotype was detected ten times or more. The genes are TRBV20-1 and TRBJ2-2; maybe TRBD1 (5 bases). The CDR3 runs to 12 residues. Germline assignment: CDR1 DFQATT and CDR2 SNEGSKA (reference sequence). V was pared by 7 bases and J by 1 base, with 7 bases between. The CDR3 sequence is CSVDRNTGELFF. In nucleotides, the CDR3 is TGCAGTGTTGACAGGAACACCGGGGAGCTGTTTTTT.

This clonotype showed up many times. The chain uses TRBV25-1 and TRBJ2-3; D remains unclear. V dropped 5 bases and J dropped 0 bases, with 9 bases sitting between them. The CDR3 contains 14 residues. Germline V gene data show CDR1 as MGHDK and CDR2 as SYGVNS. CDR3 in amino acids: CASSSWGSTDTQYF. CDR3 nucleotide sequence: TGTGCCAGCAGTTCGTGGGGAAGCACAGATACGCAGTATTTT.

This clonotype was detected ten times or more. The CDR3 DNA sequence: TGTGCCAGCAGTTTACCGGGGGAGGGATACGAGCAGTACTTC. This translates into CASSLPGEGYEQYF. V is TRBV28 and J is TRBJ2-7; 7 bases line up with TRBD2. V shed 2 bases, J shed 4 bases, and the junction held 5 bases outside the gene matches. Per the germline V gene, CDR1 is MDHEN and CDR2 is SYDVKM. CDR3 size: 14 residues.

This clonotype was observed at least ten times. The chain carries TRBV20-1 and TRBJ1-1; possible D gene TRBD1, 6 bases. V lost 3 bases, J lost 5 bases, and 13 bases lay in between. The CDR3 is made up of 13 amino acids. The V gene's germline CDR1 is DFQATT and CDR2 SNEGSKA (reference sequence). The CDR3 region is CSAREQGRTEAFF. DNA of the CDR3: TGCAGTGCTAGGGAACAGGGTAGGACTGAAGCTTTCTTT.

This clonotype occurred a few times. CDR3 sequence: CSARSLGNQPQHF. CDR3 DNA sequence: TGCAGTGCTAGAAGCCTGGGGAATCAGCCCCAGCATTTT. V is TRBV20-1 and J is TRBJ1-5; no clear D gene. V lost 2 bases, J lost 4 bases, and 9 bases lay in between. Looked up from germline, CDR1 is DFQATT and CDR2 is SNEGSKA (reference sequence). This CDR3 region has 13 residues.

The table lists this clonotype with many counts. J is TRBJ2-1 and V is TRBV5-1; TRBD2 aligns across 12 bases. The V segment lost 0 bases and the J segment 6 bases; nucleotides outside the gene matches: 1. Germline-derived CDR1 and CDR2 are SGHRS and YFSETQ. CDR3 size: 15 residues. The CDR3 region has the DNA TGCGCCAGCAGCTTGGCTAGCGGGAGGGCCAATGAGCAGTTCTTC. Its translation: CASSLASGRANEQFF. Based on the CDR3 plus reference TRBV5-1 and TRBJ2-1, the full variable domain is KAGVTQTPRYLIKTRGQQVTLSCSPISGHRSVSWYQQTPGQGLQFLFEYFSETQRNKGNFPGRFSGRQFSNSRSEMNVSTLELGDSALYLCASSLASGRANEQFFGPGTRLTVL.

The chain recombines TRBV2 with TRBJ1-2; D not resolved. Germline assignment: CDR1 SNHLY and CDR2 FYNNEI. This CDR3 spans 10 amino acids. V was pared by 5 bases and J by 11 bases, with 9 bases between. The CDR3, as DNA: TGTGCCAGCAGTTCCTATGAATACACCTTC. Protein product: CASSSYEYTF.

This clonotype was recorded a few times. The V call is TRBV6-2 or TRBV6-3, the J call TRBJ2-3; 7 bases match TRBD2. Trimming took 7 bases from V and 5 from J; bases not matched to a gene: 12. The CDR3 contains 15 residues. CDR1 and CDR2 (germline): MNHEY, SVGEGT. CDR3 coding DNA: TGTGCCAGCATGGTAGCGGGTCGGGCTGGAGATACGCAGTATTTT. It is translated as CASMVAGRAGDTQYF.

A few counts support this clonotype. The chain recombines TRBV12-3 or TRBV12-4 with TRBJ1-4, with D possibly matching TRBD1 (5 bases). V was cut by 2 bases and J by 8 bases, with 12 bases left in between. The CDR3 is 14 amino acids. The CDR3 region is CASSLNPGKEKLFF. CDR3 nucleotides: TGTGCCAGCAGTTTAAACCCAGGGAAAGAAAAACTGTTTTTT.

This clonotype was detected many times. This sequence joins TRBV12-3 or TRBV12-4 and TRBJ1-6; D is undetermined. The V end lost 8 bases, the J end lost 7 bases, and 18 bases lay between the germline ends. The CDR3 consists of 15 residues. The CDR3 DNA sequence: TGTGCCAGCTGGCCCGGTGAGGACCCAAATTCACCCCTCCACTTT. It yields the protein CASWPGEDPNSPLHF.

The table lists this clonotype with many counts. The chain's CDR3 is CASGPGLWNEQFF. The CDR3 DNA reads as TGTGCCAGCGGCCCGGGTCTGTGGAATGAGCAGTTCTTC. The chain employs TRBV6-1 and TRBJ2-1; D unclear. CDR3 size: 13 residues. V dropped 8 bases and J dropped 7 bases, with 15 bases sitting between them. Germline V CDR1 and CDR2: MNHNS, SASEGT.

In its sample, this clonotype was seen many times. The genes are TRBV7-9 and TRBJ1-1, with 8 nucleotides matching TRBD1. From germline, CDR1 is SEHNR and CDR2 FQNEAQ (reference sequence). V lost 5 bases, J lost 10 bases, and 6 bases stayed unmatched. The CDR3 has 12 amino acids. The CDR3 region has the DNA TGTGCCAGCAGCCGACAGGGGAAGGTAGCTTTCTTT. Translated: CASSRQGKVAFF. Together with reference TRBV7-9 and TRBJ1-1, the CDR3 gives the full variable domain: DTGVSQNPRHKITKRGQNVTFRCDPISEHNRLYWYRQTLGQGPEFLTYFQNEAQLEKSRLLSDRFSAERPKGSFSTLEIQRTEQGDSAMYLCASSRQGKVAFFGQGTRLTVV.

The gene calls are TRBV19 and TRBJ2-3; the D is unclear. Trimming pared 11 bases from V and 6 bases from J, leaving 15 bases between. Germline V CDR1 and CDR2: LNHDA, SQIVND (reference sequence). The CDR3 contains 12 residues. Here the CDR3 DNA reads TGTGCCGTGGGGATAGGTAGGGATACGCAGTATTTT. It codes for CAVGIGRDTQYF.

This rearrangement joins TRBV5-1 to TRBJ1-6, with D unresolved. Trimming removed 4 bases from V and 10 bases from J, with 18 bases in between. The CDR3 consists of 15 residues. Per germline, CDR1 SGHRS and CDR2 YFSETQ. The CDR3 protein is CASSRTDVWRSPLHF. The CDR3 coding sequence is TGCGCCAGCAGCCGGACGGATGTCTGGCGGTCACCCCTCCACTTT.

This clonotype has ten or more counts. The chain recombines TRBV7-2 with TRBJ2-7, with 8 bases lining up with TRBD1. Germline loops: CDR1 SGHTA, CDR2 FQGNSA. This CDR3 is built from 14 residues. Trimming at V came to 3 bases and at J to 3 bases, leaving 4 bases not matched to a gene. The CDR3 sequence is CASSLDRVVYEQYF. Here the CDR3 DNA reads TGTGCCAGCAGCTTGGACAGGGTGGTCTACGAGCAGTACTTC.

The chain joins TRBV6-5 to TRBJ2-7, with D possibly being TRBD2 (6 bases). CDR1 and CDR2 (germline): MNHEY, SVGAGI. Trimming stripped 2 bases from V and 1 base from J, with 9 bases between. The CDR3 has 14 residues. CDR3 sequence (DNA): TGTGCCAGCAGTTACGGGGAGGCGTCCTACGAGCAGTACTTC. It codes for CASSYGEASYEQYF.

This clonotype was counted at least ten times. The V gene is TRBV29-1, the J gene TRBJ2-5; 12 nucleotides line up with TRBD2. Germline CDR1 and CDR2: SQVTM and ANQGSEA. V lost 5 bases and J lost 1; bases outside the gene matches: 5. There are 15 residues in the CDR3. DNA for the CDR3: TGCAGCGTTCCTACTAGCGGGGGGTTCCAAGAGACCCAGTACTTC. The encoded protein is CSVPTSGGFQETQYF.

The gene calls are TRBV25-1 and TRBJ2-3, with TRBD1 as a possible D gene (5 bases). CDR3 size: 15 residues. The V gene lost 6 bases and the J gene lost 6 bases, with 19 bases spanning the gap. CDR1 and CDR2 from the germline V gene are MGHDK and SYGVNS. CDR3 residues: CASRPGFVAQDTQYF. The CDR3 DNA sequence: TGTGCCAGCAGGCCAGGGTTTGTAGCCCAGGATACGCAGTATTTT. Complete variable domain (other parts from reference TRBV25-1 and TRBJ2-3): EADIYQTPRYLVIGTGKKITLECSQTMGHDKMYWYQQDPGMELHLIHYSYGVNSTEKGDLSSESTVSRIRTEHFPLTLESARPSHTSQYLCASRPGFVAQDTQYFGPGTRLTVL.

This clonotype was counted at least ten times. CDR3 sequence reads: CSAIDSGTGSDTQYF. The CDR3 region has the DNA TGCAGTGCTATAGACTCAGGGACAGGGTCAGATACGCAGTATTTT. The genes are TRBV20-1 and TRBJ2-3, with 9 bases that match TRBD1. In germline, CDR1 is DFQATT, CDR2 SNEGSKA (reference sequence). The CDR3 contains 15 residues. Trimming at V came to 4 bases and at J to 4 bases, leaving 9 bases not matched to a gene.

This clonotype appeared many times. The J gene is TRBJ2-1, the V gene TRBV5-1; no clear D. The CDR3 loop spans 13 amino acids. V lost 0 bases, J lost 6 bases, and 7 bases lay in between. Germline values: CDR1 SGHRS, CDR2 YFSETQ. The CDR3 DNA sequence: TGCGCCAGCAGCTTGGAACCCCCCAATGAGCAGTTCTTC. This translates into CASSLEPPNEQFF.

To note about this clonotype: Just one base apart from a much larger clone, this may be a read error. The chain combines TRBV20-1 with TRBJ2-7; the D gene could be TRBD1 or TRBD2 (5 bases each). The CDR3 length is 13 residues. The V gene lost 4 bases and the J gene lost 11 bases, with 21 bases spanning the gap. Germline assignment: CDR1 DFQATT and CDR2 SNEGSKA (reference sequence). CDR3 amino acids: CSAMSRQMGEKYF. The CDR3 DNA sequence: TGCAGTGCTATGTCCAGACAAATGGGGGAGAAGTACTTC.

This clonotype came up many times. At one boundary the junction diverges from the germline segment, which might be a read error. This chain uses TRBV10-3 with TRBJ2-5; D is undetermined. CDR3 size: 16 residues. In germline, CDR1 is ENHRY, CDR2 SYGVKD. CDR3 nucleotide sequence: TGTGCCATCAGCGAGTCCCTATCAGGTTTACAAGAGACCCAGTACTTC. This encodes CAISESLSGLQETQYF.